The 10 T cell receptor beta chains reported below all come from one sample, sequenced in a study of blood T cell repertoires in COVID-19. Measured with immunoSEQ multiplex PCR; TCRdb has only the in-frame clones, and not every one. The sample lists 200,000 to 250,000 clones, around 86% seen once, with 1.5% to 2% in the top ten. The material sequenced was PBMCs or T cells enriched from blood (not recorded which). The receptors stem from a man aged 40-50 years who had recovered from COVID-19.

This chain links TRBV24-1 with TRBJ1-1, with D perhaps matching TRBD1 (6 bases). The CDR3 has 12 residues. Trimming stripped 5 bases from V and 11 bases from J, with 14 bases between. Germline V CDR1 and CDR2: KGHDR, SFDVKD. This chain's CDR3 is CATSVLQGAAFF. The CDR3 DNA reads TGTGCCACCAGTGTCCTACAGGGCGCGGCTTTCTTT.

The chain has TRBV2 and TRBJ1-1; D gene uncertain. Germline V gene sequence: CDR1 SNHLY, CDR2 FYNNEI. The V and J ends lost 2 bases and 0 bases respectively, with 16 bases between them. The CDR3 is 17 amino acids. The CDR3 sequence is CASSENGRASMNTEAFF. The DNA of the CDR3 is TGTGCCAGCAGTGAAAATGGGAGAGCGTCTATGAACACTGAAGCTTTCTTT.

This clone was detected only once. The chain links TRBV4-1 to TRBJ2-5, with D tentatively TRBD2 (7 bases). V lost 0 bases, J lost 5 bases, and 19 bases lay in between. This CDR3 has 17 residues. Germline values: CDR1 MGHRA, CDR2 YSYEKL. DNA for the CDR3: TGCGCCAGCAGCCAAGATTTCGGCGGGGGCAATGGGGAGACCCAGTACTTC. Protein product: CASSQDFGGGNGETQYF.

This clone has only a few counts. The chain joins TRBV7-9 to TRBJ1-1; weak D call: TRBD1 (6 bases). The CDR3 length is 14 residues. Germline V gene data show CDR1 as SEHNR and CDR2 as FQNEAQ (reference sequence). Trimming took off 0 bases at V and 7 bases at J, with 12 bases between the two ends. The CDR3 loop reads CASSLAQGGLEAFF. CDR3 bases: TGTGCCAGCAGCTTAGCTCAAGGGGGTCTTGAAGCTTTCTTT.

V gene TRBV11-2 combines with J gene TRBJ2-1, with 10 bases identical to TRBD1. Losses at the gene ends were 1 base for V and 8 bases for J; bases not matched to a gene: 5. The germline gives CDR1 SGHAT, CDR2 FQNNGV. The CDR3 extends over 15 amino acids. In DNA form, the CDR3 reads TGTGCCAGCAGCTTAGTAGGGGACAGGGGCGATGAGCAGTTCTTC. Amino acids: CASSLVGDRGDEQFF.

This chain connects TRBV18 to TRBJ1-1, with TRBD1 as a possible D gene (6 bases). The length of the CDR3 is 16 residues. From germline, CDR1 is KGHSH and CDR2 LQKENI. V was shortened by 3 bases and J by 0 bases, with 14 bases between the two germline ends. The CDR3 region is CASSPFSTGMNTEAFF. For the CDR3, the DNA is TGTGCCAGCTCACCCTTCTCGACAGGAATGAACACTGAAGCTTTCTTT. The full variable domain, with the rest looked up from reference TRBV18 and TRBJ1-1, is NAGVMQNPRHLVRRRGQEARLRCSPMKGHSHVYWYRQLPEEGLKFMVYLQKENIIDESGMPKERFSAEFPKEGPSILRIQQVVRGDSAAYFCASSPFSTGMNTEAFFGQGTRLTVV.

This clone was observed a single time. The CDR3 coding sequence is TGTGCCTGGAACAGGGGGGTGACTAACTATGGCTACACCTTC. Translation gives CAWNRGVTNYGYTF. The genes are TRBV30 and TRBJ1-2, with TRBD1 matching over 8 bases. The CDR3 has 14 amino acids. Germline V gives CDR1 GTSNPN, CDR2 SVGIG (reference sequence). The V segment lost 4 bases and the J segment 0 bases; nucleotides outside the gene matches: 4.

The J gene is TRBJ1-2, the V gene TRBV4-3, with 9 bases matching TRBD1. Losses at the gene ends were 3 bases for V and 3 bases for J; bases not matched to a gene: 8. Germline V gene data show CDR1 as LGHNA and CDR2 as YSLEER. CDR3 length equals 16 residues. The chain's CDR3 is CASSHTTTGGHYGYTF. In nucleotides, the CDR3 is TGCGCCAGCAGCCACACGACCACAGGGGGCCACTATGGCTACACCTTC.

This clone was detected once. The chain employs TRBV2 and TRBJ2-7, with D perhaps matching TRBD2 (7 bases). The ends were cut back, 5 bases at V and 3 bases at J, with 14 bases in the middle. CDR1 and CDR2 from the germline V gene are SNHLY and FYNNEI. This CDR3 is 14 amino acids long. CDR3 nucleotide sequence: TGTGCCAGCAGTAGGGAGGGGGGAGGCTACGAGCAGTACTTC. It encodes CASSREGGGYEQYF.

The chain is built from TRBV7-2 and TRBJ2-2, with a possible D match to TRBD1 (5 bases). This CDR3 comprises 16 residues. Germline assignment: CDR1 SGHTA and CDR2 FQGNSA. V lost 4 bases, J lost 1 base, and 13 bases lay in between. The CDR3 DNA sequence: TGTGCCAGCAGCTCCCGGGCAGGGTTGAACACCGGGGAGCTGTTTTTT. As protein: CASSSRAGLNTGELFF.